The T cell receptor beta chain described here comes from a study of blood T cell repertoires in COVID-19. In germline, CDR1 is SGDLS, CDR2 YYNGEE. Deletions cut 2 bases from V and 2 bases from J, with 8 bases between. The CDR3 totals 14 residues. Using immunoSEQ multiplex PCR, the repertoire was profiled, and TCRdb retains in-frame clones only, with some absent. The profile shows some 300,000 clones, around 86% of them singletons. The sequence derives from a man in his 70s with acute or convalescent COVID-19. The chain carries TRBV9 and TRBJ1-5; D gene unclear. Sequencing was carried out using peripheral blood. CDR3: CASSVAPGNQPQHF. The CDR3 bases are TGTGCCAGCAGCGTTGCTCCAGGCAATCAGCCCCAGCATTTT.